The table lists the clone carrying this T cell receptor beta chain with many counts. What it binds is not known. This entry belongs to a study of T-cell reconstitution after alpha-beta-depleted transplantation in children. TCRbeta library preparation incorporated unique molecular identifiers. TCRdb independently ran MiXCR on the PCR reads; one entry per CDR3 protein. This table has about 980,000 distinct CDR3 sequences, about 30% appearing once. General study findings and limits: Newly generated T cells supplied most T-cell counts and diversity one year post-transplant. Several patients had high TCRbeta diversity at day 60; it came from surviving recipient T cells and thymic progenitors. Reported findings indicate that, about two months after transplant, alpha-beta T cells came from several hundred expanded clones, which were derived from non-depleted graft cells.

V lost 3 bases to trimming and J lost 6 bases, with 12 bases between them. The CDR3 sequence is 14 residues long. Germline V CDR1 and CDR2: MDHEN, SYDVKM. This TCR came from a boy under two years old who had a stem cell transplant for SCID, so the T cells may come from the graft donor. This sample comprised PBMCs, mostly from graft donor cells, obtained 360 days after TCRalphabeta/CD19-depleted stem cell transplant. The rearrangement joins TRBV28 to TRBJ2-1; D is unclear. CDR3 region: CASSFSLKGNEQFF. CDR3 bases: TGTGCCAGCAGTTTTTCATTAAAGGGCAATGAGCAGTTCTTC.